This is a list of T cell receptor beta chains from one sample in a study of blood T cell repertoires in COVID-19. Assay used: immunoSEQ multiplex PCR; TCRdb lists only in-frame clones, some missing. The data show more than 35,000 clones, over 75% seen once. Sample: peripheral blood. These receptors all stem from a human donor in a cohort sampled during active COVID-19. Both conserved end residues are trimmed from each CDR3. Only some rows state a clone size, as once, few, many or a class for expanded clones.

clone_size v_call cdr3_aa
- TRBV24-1 ATSAPPRTGAFNEQF
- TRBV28 ASSSMGGLLGNEQF
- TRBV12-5 ASGSGLAEYNEQF
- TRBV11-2 ASSLEAGGVGTQY
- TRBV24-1 ATSELGQGEETQY
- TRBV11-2 ASSSAGGVNTGELF
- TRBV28 ASRLRGMNTEAF
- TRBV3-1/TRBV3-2 ASSRQGTDTQY
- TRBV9 ASSVAGQGLNTEAF
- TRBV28 ASTPGQDYGYT
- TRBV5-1 ASRPEMTGGIGNEKLF
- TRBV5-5 ASSLDGSPSYNEQF
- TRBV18 ASSLGQGPYYEQY
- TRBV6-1 ASSEAGSTVGGGETQY
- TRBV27 ASSPSRLAGPAS
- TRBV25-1 ASSEYLLSGSNEQF
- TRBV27 ASPPPRQGKGKNIQY
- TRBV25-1 ASSKSTGQETQY
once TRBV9 ASSSRGTGTDTQY
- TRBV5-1 ASSRGERGYEQY
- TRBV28 ASSPRTGYGYT
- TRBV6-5 ASVTTPTYEQY
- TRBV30 AWGGGALNTEAF
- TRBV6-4 ASSQKNSGGNEQF
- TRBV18 ASSPLSNEQF
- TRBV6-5 ASRGTSGEQY
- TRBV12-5 ASGRGQSEAF
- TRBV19 ASSIRGGPTDTQY
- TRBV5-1 ASSLPGGYNEQF
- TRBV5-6 ASSLAQGAQNYGYT
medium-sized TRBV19 ASSSGHYEQY